This record looks at one TCR beta chain sequence and its context. Participants spanned ages about 18 to 90 years and resided in over 20 US areas. The data stem from a study of blood T cell repertoires in COVID-19. The V segment lost 2 bases and the J segment 4 bases; nucleotides outside the gene matches: 4. Germline loops: CDR1 SGHTA, CDR2 FQGNSA. This CDR3 is built from 15 residues. Here immunoSEQ multiplex PCR was the method, and the copy in TCRdb shows in-frame clones only, minus some. The sample consists of a few hundred thousand clones, 80% to 90% of them appearing once. This receptor was identified in a woman aged 18-29 years who had recovered from COVID-19. J is TRBJ2-2 and V is TRBV7-2, with 7 nucleotides matching TRBD2. The specimen sequenced was PBMCs or T cells enriched from blood (not recorded which). CDR3 in DNA: TGTGCCAGCAGCTTATGGGGCGGGGGCACCGGGGAGCTGTTTTTT. It is translated as CASSLWGGGTGELFF.